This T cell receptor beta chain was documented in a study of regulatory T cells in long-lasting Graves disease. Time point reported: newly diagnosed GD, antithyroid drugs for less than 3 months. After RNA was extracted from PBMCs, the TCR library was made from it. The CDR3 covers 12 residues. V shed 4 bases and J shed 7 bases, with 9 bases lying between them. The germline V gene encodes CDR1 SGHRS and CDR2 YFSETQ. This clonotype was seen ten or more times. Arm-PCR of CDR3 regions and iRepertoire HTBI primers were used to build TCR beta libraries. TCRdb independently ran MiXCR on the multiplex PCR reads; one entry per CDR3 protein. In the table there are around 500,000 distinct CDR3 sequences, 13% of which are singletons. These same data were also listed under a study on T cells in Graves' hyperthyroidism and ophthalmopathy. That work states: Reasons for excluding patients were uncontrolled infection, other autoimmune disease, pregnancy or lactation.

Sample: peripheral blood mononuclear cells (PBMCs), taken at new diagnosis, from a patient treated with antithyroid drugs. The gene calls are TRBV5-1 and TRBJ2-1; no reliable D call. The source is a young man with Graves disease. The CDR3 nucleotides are TGCGCCAGCAGCCGCGACCAGAATGAGCAGTTCTTC. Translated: CASSRDQNEQFF.